This record concerns one T cell receptor (beta chain) sequence. The CDR3 has 15 amino acids. CDR1 is GTSNPN, CDR2 SVGIG, per germline (reference sequence). Trimming pared 2 bases from V and 2 bases from J, leaving 10 bases between. These data originate in a study of blood T cell repertoires in COVID-19. Authors' data handling: For nucleated cells, counts were estimated from reference gene primer amplification. The repertoire was sequenced with immunoSEQ multiplex PCR; TCRdb's copy has only in-frame clones and lacks some. That table furnishes V, J and clone size, whereas the DNA furnished D and trimming. The table records about 90,000 clones, more than 80% of them present only once.

V usage is TRBV30 and J usage is TRBJ2-6, with D possibly matching TRBD1 (5 bases). The sequenced sample consisted of peripheral blood. The receptor comes from a woman aged 70-85 years with acute or convalescent COVID-19. CDR3 loop: CAWSPGFTGANVLTF. The CDR3 DNA sequence: TGTGCCTGGAGTCCAGGGTTCACTGGGGCCAACGTCCTGACTTTC.